The 8 T cell receptor beta chains in this list originate from one sample, sequenced in a study of blood T cells in healthy people across ages. A second PCR of 7 to 11 cycles used a sample-barcoded 5' primer and a J-beta primer mix. TCRdb called the 5' RACE reads again in MiXCR, with one record for every CDR3 protein. The table has almost 800,000 distinct CDR3 sequences, about 62% seen once; the top ten hold roughly 22%. Sequencing was performed on blood. The receptors stem from a man younger than 40 in good health.

This sequence joins TRBV9 and TRBJ2-1, with 7 bases identical to TRBD2. This CDR3 contains 14 residues. V lost 0 bases to trimming and J lost 12 bases; unmatched junction nucleotides: 9. Germline V gene data show CDR1 as SGDLS and CDR2 as YYNGEE. Written as DNA, the CDR3 is TGTGCCAGCAGCGTAGCTGTGGCCGGGAGGACGCAGTTCTTC. Translated: CASSVAVAGRTQFF.

This clonotype was observed a handful of times. V gene TRBV4-3 combines with J gene TRBJ2-7, with D possibly being TRBD1 (6 bases). Between the trimmed V and J ends, which lost 0 bases and 6 bases, there was a span of 15 bases. This CDR3 comprises 15 residues. Germline CDR1 and CDR2: LGHNA and YSLEER. The chain's CDR3 is CASSQDRGTVGEQYF. CDR3 coding DNA: TGCGCCAGCAGCCAAGACAGGGGAACGGTAGGCGAGCAGTACTTC.

A note on this clonotype: A read error is possible here, since a much larger clone lies one base away. The gene calls are TRBV10-3 and TRBJ2-7; TRBD1 matches at 11 bases. The V gene's germline CDR1 is ENHRY and CDR2 SYGVKD. The CDR3 spans 13 residues. This chain's CDR3 is CPTRDRGSYEQYF. CDR3 coding DNA: TGTCCCACACGGGACAGGGGGTCCTACGAGCAGTACTTC.

The chain couples TRBV9 to TRBJ2-2, with TRBD2 identical over 9 bases. CDR1 SGDLS and CDR2 YYNGEE come from the germline V gene. After removal of 0 bases from V and 4 bases from J, the junction contained 4 bases not matched to a gene. This CDR3 has 16 residues. The CDR3 sequence: CASSVASGVGTGELFF. The CDR3 DNA is TGTGCCAGCAGCGTAGCTAGCGGGGTCGGCACCGGGGAGCTGTTTTTT.

There are many counts of this clonotype. V usage is TRBV5-1 and J usage is TRBJ2-3, with TRBD2 matching 9 bases. The CDR3 consists of 16 residues. V trimming: 0 bases; J trimming: 2 bases; junction bases outside the gene matches: 4. From germline, CDR1 is SGHRS and CDR2 YFSETQ. CDR3 DNA sequence: TGCGCCAGCAGCTTGGGACTAGCGGAACTCACAGATACGCAGTATTTT. It codes for CASSLGLAELTDTQYF.

The chain combines TRBV28 with TRBJ2-7; a weak D match, TRBD2 (6 bases). The CDR3 has 15 residues. CDR1 and CDR2 from the germline V gene are MDHEN and SYDVKM. V lost 8 bases, J lost 6 bases, and 23 bases lay in between. This chain's CDR3 is CASCPSSAGRGEQYF. DNA of the CDR3: TGTGCCAGCTGCCCTTCTAGCGCGGGAAGGGGCGAGCAGTACTTC.

This clonotype was seen only a few times. The chain uses TRBV10-3 and TRBJ1-2; possibly TRBD1 for D (5 bases). The V end lost 3 bases, the J end lost 5 bases, and 25 bases lay between the germline ends. This CDR3 comprises 18 residues. From germline, CDR1 is ENHRY and CDR2 SYGVKD. Here the CDR3 reads CAISDPQDSVRRSYGYTF. CDR3 in DNA: TGTGCCATCAGTGACCCACAAGACAGCGTCCGACGATCTTATGGCTACACCTTC.

The rearrangement uses TRBV11-2 and TRBJ2-3; 7 bases are a match to TRBD2. Germline CDR1 is SGHAT and CDR2 is FQNNGV. This CDR3 has 17 amino acids. V lost 5 bases to trimming and J lost 2 bases; unmatched junction nucleotides: 13. CDR3 sequence: CASSHSGTGGITDTQYF. Written as DNA, the CDR3 is TGTGCCAGCAGCCACTCTGGGACGGGAGGCATCACAGATACGCAGTATTTT.